One T cell receptor beta chain is described in this entry. Its specificity is unknown. The data were obtained in a study of T cell repertoires in cytomegalovirus infection. Looking at the study overall: CMV infection together with matching HLA type was indicated by public TCR beta signatures.

Using its own MiXCR run on the reads, TCRdb lists one record per CDR3 protein. This table has some 280,000 distinct CDR3 sequences, roughly 13% appearing once. Study-level points and caveats: CMV carriers having the relevant HLA were flagged by cumulative public TCR beta family frequency. The study found HLA-C-restricted CMV-specific TCR beta clonotypes dominating the ex vivo response.

The sample was PBMCs. The receptor was isolated from a human donor in good health (CMV status not recorded). Some clones in this sample may be carry-over from other donors' samples.

CDR3 in amino acids: CASSWSGGTYNEQFF. The CDR3 DNA reads TGCGCCAGCAGCTGGAGCGGGGGGACTTACAATGAGCAGTTCTTC. The rearrangement joins TRBV5-1 to TRBJ2-1; 9 bases match TRBD2. V lost 3 bases, J lost 4 bases, and 5 bases stayed unmatched. The germline CDR1 and CDR2 sequences are SGHRS and YFSETQ. The CDR3 extends over 15 amino acids.